The 6 T cell receptor beta chains listed next were all sequenced from one sample in a study of glioma-infiltrating T cells. The iRepertoire nested amplicon-rescue multiplex PCR amplified TCR alpha and beta CDR3s from RNA. Each CDR3 protein is one row after TCRdb ran MiXCR on the multiplex PCR reads. Of over 90,000 distinct CDR3 sequences detected, around 30% appear once; the ten largest clones hold approximately 46%. The sequenced sample consisted of glioma tissue, nonneoplastic brain tissue, or PBMCs (not recorded which). These TCRs come from a human donor with low-grade glioma or glioblastoma, undergoing nonglioma brain surgery, or in good health (not recorded which).

The J gene is TRBJ1-1, the V gene TRBV5-6; D possibly corresponds to TRBD1 (6 bases). Germline V gene sequence: CDR1 SGHDT, CDR2 YYEEEE. V was trimmed by 2 bases and J by 5 bases, leaving 19 bases between them. This CDR3 is 16 amino acids long. The CDR3 DNA reads as TGTGCCAGCAGCTTATTCGGGGGGGCCCGGGAGACTGAAGCTTTCTTT. Translated: CASSLFGGARETEAFF.

About this clonotype: Just one base apart from a much larger clone, this may be a read error. This chain connects TRBV18 to TRBJ2-1, with a tentative D call TRBD2 (6 bases). The CDR3 totals 13 residues. Germline-derived CDR1 and CDR2 are KGHSH and LQKENI. Trimming pared 0 bases from V and 9 bases from J, leaving 9 bases between. The CDR3 region is CASSPPGGREQFF. In nucleotides, the CDR3 is TGTGCCAGCTCACCACCTGGAGGGCGTGAGCAGTTCTTC.

This clonotype was seen only once. The chain employs TRBV9 and TRBJ2-3; D is unresolved. Trimming removed 1 base from V and 3 bases from J, with 9 bases in between. From germline, CDR1 is SGDLS and CDR2 YYNGEE. CDR3 length: 14 amino acids. CDR3 loop: CASSVYPETDTQYF. The CDR3 DNA reads as TGTGCCAGCAGCGTATATCCTGAAACAGATACGCAGTATTTT.

This chain connects TRBV7-9 to TRBJ1-2; D not certain. Trimming cost V 6 bases and J 8 bases, with 16 bases left between them. This CDR3 has 13 amino acids. Germline V gene sequence: CDR1 SEHNR, CDR2 FQNEAQ (reference sequence). CDR3 bases: TGTGCCAGCAGTCCTTCGGGAATACAAGGCTACACCTTC. This sequence encodes CASSPSGIQGYTF.

This clonotype was seen repeatedly, ten times or more. The rearrangement uses TRBV20-1 and TRBJ1-5; 8 bases fit TRBD1. The V gene's germline CDR1 is DFQATT and CDR2 SNEGSKA (reference sequence). CDR3 size: 16 residues. The V and J ends lost 3 bases and 3 bases, in that order; junction bases with no gene match: 10. CDR3: CSASRAPGQDNQPQHF. The CDR3 DNA reads TGCAGTGCTAGTCGAGCTCCGGGACAGGACAATCAGCCCCAGCATTTT.

Details on this clonotype: The germline gene is not matched at one end of the junction; a read error may be the cause. The chain carries TRBV6-6 and TRBJ2-3; 7 bases line up with TRBD2. Germline loops: CDR1 MNHNY, CDR2 SVGAGI (reference sequence). There are 16 residues in the CDR3. The CDR3 nucleotides read TGTGCCAGCAGCCGGGCCTGGGAGCGGGGCGCAGATACTCAGTATTTT. Amino acids: CASSRAWERGADTQYF.